The present T cell receptor beta chain was sequenced within a study of T-cell memory formation after mild COVID-19. From 5'RACE with constant-segment primers came TCR alpha and TCR beta cDNA libraries that carried sample barcodes and UMIs. TCRdb re-called the 5' RACE reads with MiXCR, one entry per CDR3 protein. Of nearly 250,000 distinct CDR3 sequences listed, roughly 15% are singletons. The CDR3 contains 16 residues. Trimming took 1 base from V and 6 from J, leaving 15 bases between them. The gene calls are TRBV12-3 or TRBV12-4 and TRBJ1-4; D may be TRBD1 (5 bases). Sequencing used PBMCs or a T cell subset sorted from them (not recorded which). The source of this sequence is an adult woman who had mild COVID-19 (a few samples of this study predate the infection). Cell type and time point are not known. DNA of the CDR3: TGTGCCAGCAGTTTAGTTGGGGACCCCCTTTATGAAAAACTGTTTTTT. Its protein is CASSLVGDPLYEKLFF.